This T cell receptor (beta chain) is from a study of blood T cell repertoires in COVID-19 (dated by TCRdb to 2020 to 2021). Study-level background: Samples covering the acute and convalescent phases of COVID-19 were provided by collaborators in the United States, Italy and Spain. The samples were drawn from the first 160 participants of the ongoing ImmuneRACE study and from roughly 1,300 subjects provided by 6 global collaborators. A de-identified subject ID, COVID-19 status, age in years and sex were almost always included in the sample metadata. The material from the prospective study consisted of cDNA or gDNA derived from T cells, B-cell-depleted T cells, or PBMCs. The repertoires were made available in a free public database intended to serve as a resource for research on the immune response to SARS-CoV-2. Deeply sampled blood TCRbeta repertoires from subjects exposed to, actively infected with, or recovered from COVID-19 were included in the dataset. Where available, HLA class I and class II types were obtained from metadata supplied by the sample provider rather than from assay-based typing. Overall study results and their limits: The amount of clinical and demographic metadata varied by source and participant and was provided uncurated.

The CDR3, from cysteine to phenylalanine, totals 14 residues. Only the CDR3 portion is preserved as DNA: 42 bases, with reading frame beginning at the first base. V loses 3 bases, J loses 2 bases, and the germline ends lie 9 bases apart. Via the germline V gene, CDR1 is SGDLS and CDR2 YYNGEE. At one collaborating source in Seattle, patients were enrolled during active infection and were followed longitudinally through the course of disease. The collaborating institutions used their own protocols to collect whole blood in K2EDTA tubes. For TCRbeta analysis, collaborators shipped samples in one of three forms: frozen whole blood, isolated PBMCs, or DNA extracted from either of those sample types. TCRbeta CDR3 regions were amplified from genomic DNA by means of the immunoSEQ Assay, a bias-controlled multiplex PCR. The study's processing was this. The number of nucleated cells in each sample was estimated from the amplification of reference gene primers within the assay. To quantify the absolute abundance of each unique TCRbeta CDR3 rearrangement, sequence reads were collapsed and filtered. For each sample, productive Simpson clonality was calculated as the square root of Simpson's diversity index across productive rearrangements. Sourced from immuneACCESS, this table was stored by TCRdb with only in-frame sequences that have V and J called. A share of the clones is absent; for the studies checked, an unresolved V gene accounts for under half, and the remainder has no known explanation. Clone size and the V and J calls come from that table; the DNA yielded D and trimming. The table for this sample lists almost 350,000 clones; approximately 89% of them were counted only once. In total, the top ten clones hold around 4% of the sample.

Concerning this clone itself: Its antigen remains undetermined. No quality values exist for individual bases; no much larger clone is one base distant.

The origin of this receptor is a woman aged 55-70 years with COVID-19, enrolled during active disease. Sequenced: peripheral blood. The V and J segments used are TRBV9 and TRBJ1-3, with no D gene named confidently. In nucleotides, the sequence is TGTGCCAGCAGCGGGTCTAAAGCTGGAAACACCATATATTTT. This is translated as CASSGSKAGNTIYF.